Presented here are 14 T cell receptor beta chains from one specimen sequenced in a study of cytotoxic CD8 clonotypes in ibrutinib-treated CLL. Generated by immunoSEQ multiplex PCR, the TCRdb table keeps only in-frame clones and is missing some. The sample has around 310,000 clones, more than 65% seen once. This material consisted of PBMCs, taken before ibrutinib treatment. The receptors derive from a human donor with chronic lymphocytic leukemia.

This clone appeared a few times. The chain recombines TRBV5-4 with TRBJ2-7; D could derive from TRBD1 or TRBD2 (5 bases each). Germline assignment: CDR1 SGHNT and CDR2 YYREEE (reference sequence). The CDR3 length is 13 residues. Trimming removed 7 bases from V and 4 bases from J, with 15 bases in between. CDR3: CASHEWGTYEQYF. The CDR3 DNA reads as TGTGCCAGCCACGAATGGGGGACGTACGAGCAGTACTTC.

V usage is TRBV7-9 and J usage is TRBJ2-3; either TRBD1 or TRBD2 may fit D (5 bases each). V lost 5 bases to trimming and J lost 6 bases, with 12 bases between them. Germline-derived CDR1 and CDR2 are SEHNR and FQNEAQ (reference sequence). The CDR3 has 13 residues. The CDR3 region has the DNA TGTGCCAGCAGCGCCACGTGGGGGGATACGCAGTATTTT. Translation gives CASSATWGDTQYF.

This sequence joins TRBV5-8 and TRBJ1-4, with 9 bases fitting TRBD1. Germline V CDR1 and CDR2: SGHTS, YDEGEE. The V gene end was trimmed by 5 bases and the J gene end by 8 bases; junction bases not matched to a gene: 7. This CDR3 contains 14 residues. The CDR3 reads CASSHGQGREKLFF. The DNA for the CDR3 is TGTGCCAGCAGTCATGGACAGGGGAGAGAAAAACTGTTTTTT.

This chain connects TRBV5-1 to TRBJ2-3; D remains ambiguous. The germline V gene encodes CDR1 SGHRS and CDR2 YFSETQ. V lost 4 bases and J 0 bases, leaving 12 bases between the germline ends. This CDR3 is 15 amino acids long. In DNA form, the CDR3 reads TGCGCCAGCAGCATGGGTCTGCCTAGCACAGATACGCAGTATTTT. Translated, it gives CASSMGLPSTDTQYF.

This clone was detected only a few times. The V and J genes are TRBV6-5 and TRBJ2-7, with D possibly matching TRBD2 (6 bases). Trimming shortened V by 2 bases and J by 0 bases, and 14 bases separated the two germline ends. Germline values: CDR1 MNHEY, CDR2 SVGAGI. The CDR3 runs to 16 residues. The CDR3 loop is CASSYSGAGYSYEQYF. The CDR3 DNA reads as TGTGCCAGCAGTTACAGCGGCGCGGGATACTCCTACGAGCAGTACTTC.

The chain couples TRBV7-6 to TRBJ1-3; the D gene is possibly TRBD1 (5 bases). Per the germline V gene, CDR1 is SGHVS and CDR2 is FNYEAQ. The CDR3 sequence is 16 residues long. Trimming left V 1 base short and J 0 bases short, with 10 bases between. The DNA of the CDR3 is TGTGCCAGCAGCTTAGGGGGGACCCACTCTGGAAACACCATATATTTT. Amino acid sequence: CASSLGGTHSGNTIYF.

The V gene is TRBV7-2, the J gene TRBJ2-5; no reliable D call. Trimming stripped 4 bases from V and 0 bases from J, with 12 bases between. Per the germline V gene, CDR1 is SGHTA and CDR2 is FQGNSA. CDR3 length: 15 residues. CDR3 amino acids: CASSSASAYQETQYF. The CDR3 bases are TGTGCCAGCAGCTCCGCATCTGCGTACCAAGAGACCCAGTACTTC.

This CDR3 is CATSRGGTAGDGYTF. The CDR3 nucleotides are TGTGCCACCAGCAGGGGTGGGACAGCGGGAGATGGCTACACCTTC. V usage is TRBV15 and J usage is TRBJ1-2; TRBD1 matches at 7 bases. With V trimmed by 3 bases and J by 6 bases, 10 bases remained unmatched. Germline V lookup: CDR1 LNHNV, CDR2 YYDKDF (reference sequence). The CDR3 length is 15 residues.

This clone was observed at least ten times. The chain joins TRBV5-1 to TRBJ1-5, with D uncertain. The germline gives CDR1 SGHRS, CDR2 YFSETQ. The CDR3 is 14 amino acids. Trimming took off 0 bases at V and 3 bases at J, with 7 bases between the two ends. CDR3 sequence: CASSLAGDNQPQHF. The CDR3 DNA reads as TGCGCCAGCAGCTTGGCCGGGGACAATCAGCCCCAGCATTTT.

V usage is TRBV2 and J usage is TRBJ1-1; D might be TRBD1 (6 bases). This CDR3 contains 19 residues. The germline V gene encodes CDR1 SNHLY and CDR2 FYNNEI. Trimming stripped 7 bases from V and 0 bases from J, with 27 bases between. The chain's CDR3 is CASKHPYSRKGQLNTEAFF. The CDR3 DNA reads TGTGCCAGCAAGCACCCGTATTCGAGAAAAGGACAGCTGAACACTGAAGCTTTCTTT.

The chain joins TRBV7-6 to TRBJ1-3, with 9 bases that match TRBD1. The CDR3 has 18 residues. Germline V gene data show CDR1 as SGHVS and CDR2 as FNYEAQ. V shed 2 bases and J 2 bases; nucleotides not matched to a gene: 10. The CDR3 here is CASSLKDRWDRAGNTIYF. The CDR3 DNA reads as TGTGCCAGCAGCTTAAAGGACAGATGGGACAGGGCTGGAAACACCATATATTTT. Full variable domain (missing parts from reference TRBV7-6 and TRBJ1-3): GAGVSQSPRYKVTKRGQDVALRCDPISGHVSLYWYRQALGQGPEFLTYFNYEAQQDKSGLPNDRFSAERPEGSISTLTIQRTEQRDSAMYRCASSLKDRWDRAGNTIYFGEGSWLTVV.

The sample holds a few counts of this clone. CDR3 protein: CASSPLQAGGLEQFF. CDR3 in DNA: TGTGCCAGCTCACCACTTCAAGCGGGAGGATTAGAACAGTTCTTC. The rearrangement uses TRBV18 and TRBJ2-1; 9 nucleotides align to TRBD2. The length of the CDR3 is 15 residues. Per the germline V gene, CDR1 is KGHSH and CDR2 is LQKENI. V trimming: 1 base; J trimming: 13 bases; junction bases outside the gene matches: 11.

CDR3 region: CASSPYTTENEQYF. Here the CDR3 DNA reads TGCGCCAGCAGCCCCTATACTACGGAGAACGAGCAGTACTTC. The chain uses TRBV5-1 and TRBJ2-7; unclear D gene. CDR1 and CDR2 from the germline V gene are SGHRS and YFSETQ. With 4 bases removed from V and 5 bases from J, the gap between germline ends came to 16 bases. The CDR3 is made up of 14 amino acids. The whole variable domain, remainder taken from reference TRBV5-1 and TRBJ2-7, is KAGVTQTPRYLIKTRGQQVTLSCSPISGHRSVSWYQQTPGQGLQFLFEYFSETQRNKGNFPGRFSGRQFSNSRSEMNVSTLELGDSALYLCASSPYTTENEQYFGPGTRLTVT.

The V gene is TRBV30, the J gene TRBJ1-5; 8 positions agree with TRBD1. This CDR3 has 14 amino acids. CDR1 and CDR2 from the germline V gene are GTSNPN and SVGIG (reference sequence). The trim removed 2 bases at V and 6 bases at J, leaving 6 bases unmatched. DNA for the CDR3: TGTGCCTGGAGTTTAGGGCAGGGGGCTCAGCCCCAGCATTTT. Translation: CAWSLGQGAQPQHF.